The 8 T cell receptor beta chains reported below all come from one sample, sequenced in a study of beta chain features in type 1 diabetes. Study-level findings and limits: TCRB CDR3s from Type 1 diabetes patients were moderately but significantly shorter in all four CD4+ subsets.

These receptors have no identified antigens. TCRB transcripts that were expressed got sequenced, as all of the isolated RNA had been reverse transcribed. TCRdb's copy holds only in-frame clones and misses some; the assay was immunoSEQ multiplex PCR. The table includes about 340,000 clones, roughly 13% detected once. Sequencing was carried out using naive CD4+ T cells from blood. The receptors were gathered from a young woman with type 1 diabetes.

The sample holds a few counts of this clone. The chain couples TRBV2 to TRBJ2-1; a weak D match, TRBD1 (5 bases). Per germline, CDR1 SNHLY and CDR2 FYNNEI. This CDR3 has 16 amino acids. Trimming removed 7 bases at V and 3 bases at J, with 19 bases between. CDR3 in DNA: TGTGCCAGCAATCCGTTACAGGCCCTGGTCTACAATGAGCAGTTCTTC. Amino acid sequence: CASNPLQALVYNEQFF. Together with reference TRBV2 and TRBJ2-1, the CDR3 gives the full variable domain: EPEVTQTPSHQVTQMGQEVILRCVPISNHLYFYWYRQILGQKVEFLVSFYNNEISEKSEIFDDQFSVERPDGSNFTLKIRSTKLEDSAMYFCASNPLQALVYNEQFFGPGTRLTVL.

This sequence joins TRBV29-1 and TRBJ1-2; D perhaps matches TRBD1 (5 bases). CDR3 length: 14 residues. The germline CDR1 and CDR2 sequences are SQVTM and ANQGSEA. V shed 4 bases and J shed 1 base, with 13 bases lying between them. CDR3 sequence reads: CSVAIGGINYGYTF. The CDR3 nucleotides are TGCAGCGTTGCCATCGGGGGAATTAACTATGGCTACACCTTC.

The CDR3 sequence is CASGLSQGWDQPQHF. The CDR3 DNA reads TGTGCTAGTGGTTTGTCTCAGGGTTGGGATCAGCCCCAGCATTTT. The chain is built from TRBV12-5 and TRBJ1-5, with a weak D call TRBD1 (5 bases). The CDR3 totals 15 residues. Trimming removed 2 bases at V and 5 bases at J, with 13 bases between. Germline lookup yields CDR1 LGHNT and CDR2 FRNRAP.

This clone was seen a few times. The V gene is TRBV15, the J gene TRBJ2-7, with D possibly TRBD2 on 5 matching bases. This CDR3 has 13 amino acids. V gave up 3 bases and J gave up 11 bases, with 17 bases separating them. Looked up from germline, CDR1 is LNHNV and CDR2 is YYDKDF (reference sequence). CDR3 DNA: TGTGCCACCAGCAGGGACCGGGAAACGAAGGAGTACTTC. Protein sequence: CATSRDRETKEYF.

Only a few counts were recorded for this clone. This rearrangement joins TRBV9 to TRBJ2-1; D is perhaps TRBD2 (6 bases). The V end was cut by 2 bases, the J end by 11 bases, with 11 bases between. The CDR3 totals 12 residues. CDR1 and CDR2 (germline): SGDLS, YYNGEE. CDR3 sequence: CASSVGTSKQFF. The CDR3 DNA sequence: TGTGCCAGCAGCGTGGGAACTAGCAAGCAGTTCTTC.

This clone occurred a few times. V and J are TRBV9 and TRBJ2-1, with TRBD2 matching over 12 bases. V lost 4 bases to trimming and J lost 7 bases; unmatched junction nucleotides: 3. The CDR3 is 14 amino acids. Looked up from germline, CDR1 is SGDLS and CDR2 is YYNGEE. The CDR3 DNA is TGTGCCAGCAGCCGGACTAGCGGGGCGAATGAGCAGTTCTTC. It translates to CASSRTSGANEQFF.

This clone was observed a few times. J is TRBJ2-1 and V is TRBV5-4; tentative D call: TRBD1 (6 bases). The V gene's germline CDR1 is SGHNT and CDR2 YYREEE (reference sequence). CDR3 length: 13 residues. V was shortened by 5 bases and J by 7 bases, with 13 bases between the two germline ends. The CDR3 loop is CASSREGVNEQFF. CDR3 sequence (DNA): TGTGCCAGCAGTCGCGAGGGGGTAAATGAGCAGTTCTTC.

This clone has a handful of counts. This chain uses TRBV15 with TRBJ1-5; 7 bases match TRBD1. From germline, CDR1 is LNHNV and CDR2 YYDKDF (reference sequence). The CDR3 totals 17 residues. Germline trimming cut 1 base from V and 3 bases from J; bases unmatched to any gene: 9. The CDR3 bases are TGTGCCACCAGCAGAGGTGGAGACAGGGAAGCCAATCAGCCCCAGCATTTT. Translation gives CATSRGGDREANQPQHF.